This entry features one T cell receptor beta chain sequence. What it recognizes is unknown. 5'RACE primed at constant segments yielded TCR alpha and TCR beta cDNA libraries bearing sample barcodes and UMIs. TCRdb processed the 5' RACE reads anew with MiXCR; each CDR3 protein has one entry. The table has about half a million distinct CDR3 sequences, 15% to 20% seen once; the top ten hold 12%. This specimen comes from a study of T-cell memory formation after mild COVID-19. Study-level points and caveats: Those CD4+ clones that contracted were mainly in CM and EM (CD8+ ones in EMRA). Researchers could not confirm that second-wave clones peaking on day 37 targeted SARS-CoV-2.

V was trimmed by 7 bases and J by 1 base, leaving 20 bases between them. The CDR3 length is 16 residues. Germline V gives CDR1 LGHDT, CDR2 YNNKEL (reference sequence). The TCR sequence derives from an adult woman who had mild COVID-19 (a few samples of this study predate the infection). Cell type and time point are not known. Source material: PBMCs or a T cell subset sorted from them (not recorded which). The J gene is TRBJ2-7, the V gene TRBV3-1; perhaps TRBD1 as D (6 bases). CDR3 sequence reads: CASTESAQGPSYEQYF. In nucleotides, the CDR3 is TGTGCCAGCACCGAATCGGCCCAGGGGCCGTCCTACGAGCAGTACTTC.